This T cell receptor beta chain was profiled in a study of cytomegalovirus exposure and HLA in healthy donors. It was with 60 Vbeta and 13 Jbeta primers that the PCR ran. Produced via immunoSEQ multiplex PCR; TCRdb's table is partial and in-frame only. The sample lists about 120,000 clones, 9.5% seen once, with about 3% in the top ten. In this sample, this clone turned up a few times. What it binds is not known. Whole-study findings and limits: In a later analysis, HLA-associated TCR beta chains were more clonally expanded than equally common others. The availability of immune exposure information extended only to CMV serostatus.

Healthy donors of bone marrow made up the group. Nominal health characterized the donors when sampled, though unrecorded immune exposures were likely. After removal of 6 bases from V and 10 bases from J, the junction contained 8 bases not matched to a gene. The length of the CDR3 is 15 residues. The germline gives CDR1 MGHRA, CDR2 YSYEKL. V usage is TRBV4-1 and J usage is TRBJ2-1; TRBD2 agrees at 14 bases. The specimen sequenced was PBMCs. The sequence was collected from a man aged 25-45 years in good health and CMV-seronegative. CDR3: CASRGLAGGLMEQFF. Here the CDR3 DNA reads TGCGCCAGCAGAGGACTAGCGGGAGGCCTTATGGAGCAGTTCTTC.